These T cell receptor beta chains were read from a single sample in a study of regulatory and conventional T cells in RAG deficiency. The assay was immunoSEQ multiplex PCR, and TCRdb's table has in-frame clones only and misses some. The profile shows about 1,000 clones, around 80% of them singletons. Sequencing used CD8+ T cells sorted from blood. These TCRs come from a human donor with RAG deficiency presenting as severe combined immunodeficiency. Both conserved end residues are part of each CDR3. The order of the fields is clone size, J gene, D gene, V gene, CDR3 DNA, CDR3 protein. A D gene is named only where the DNA matches it firmly. Some rows mark clone size as missing; the rest say once, few, many or name a class of expanded clone.

NA TRBJ1-2 NA TRBV28 TGTGCCAGCAGTTTTTCTCTAGACCAGGGATTTTATGGCTACACCTTC CASSFSLDQGFYGYTF
once TRBJ2-7 TRBD1 TRBV2 TGTGCCAGCAGTCGAATCGTCTCCGGGACAGGGTTCTCCGAGCAGTACTTC CASSRIVSGTGFSEQYF
NA TRBJ2-7 NA TRBV28 TGTGCCAGCGCCCTGGGCGAGCAGTACTTC CASALGEQYF
NA TRBJ1-2 NA TRBV30 TGTGCCTGGAGTATTAGGGGGTACTATGGCTACACCTTC CAWSIRGYYGYTF
once TRBJ2-1 TRBD1 TRBV9 TGCGCCAGCAGCGTAGCTGACAGGGACGAAAGATACAATGAGCAGTTCTTC CASSVADRDERYNEQFF
few TRBJ2-7 NA TRBV9 TGTGCCAGCAGCGTAGAGGGCAGTCCTTATGAGCAGTACTTC CASSVEGSPYEQYF